This TCR beta chain was sequenced during a study of follicular helper T cells after annual influenza vaccination. Time point: 2014-2015 season, pre-vaccination. Blood volume per time point ranged from 40 to 100 mL. CDR1 is SNHLY and CDR2 is FYNNEI in the germline V gene. This CDR3 has 14 amino acids. Trimming shortened V by 3 bases and J by 4 bases, and 9 bases separated the two germline ends. This clone was observed once. Generated by immunoSEQ multiplex PCR, the TCRdb table keeps only in-frame clones and is missing some. The sample has over 12,000 clones, approximately 84% seen once. The chain joins TRBV2 to TRBJ1-4; the D is unclear. The material was CXCR5- memory CD4+ T cells sorted from blood, obtained on the day of influenza vaccination. The TCR originated in an adult who received the influenza vaccine. CDR3 sequence reads: CASSDHRDNEKLFF. CDR3 sequence (DNA): TGTGCCAGCAGTGATCACAGAGATAATGAAAAACTGTTTTTT.